This T cell receptor beta chain was sequenced in a study of blood T cell repertoires in COVID-19 (dated by TCRdb to between 2020 and 2021). For the wider study: Samples covering the acute and convalescent phases of COVID-19 were provided by collaborators in the United States, Italy and Spain. The material from the prospective study consisted of cDNA or gDNA derived from T cells, B-cell-depleted T cells, or PBMCs. Deeply sampled blood TCRbeta repertoires from subjects exposed to, actively infected with, or recovered from COVID-19 were included in the dataset. The repertoires were made available in a free public database intended to serve as a resource for research on the immune response to SARS-CoV-2. The samples were drawn from two sources: the first 160 participants of the ongoing ImmuneRACE study, and over 950 subjects contributed by 6 global collaborators. Sample metadata almost always included a de-identified subject ID, COVID-19 status, age in years and sex. Where available, HLA class I and class II types were taken from metadata supplied by the sample provider and were not determined by assay-based typing. Here is what the overall study found, with its caveats: Clinical and demographic metadata were provided uncurated, with the amount varying by source and participant.

As for this clone: This receptor's antigen is unknown. Base qualities are missing; no much larger clone stands one base away.

CDR3 length: 18 amino acids, cysteine to phenylalanine. Only CDR3 DNA is held: 54 bases, read in frame from base 1. V gives up 10 bases and J gives up 0 bases, and the segment between their germline ends measures 22 bases. CDR1 is given as SEHNR and CDR2 as FQNEAQ, both from the germline V gene (reference sequence). One collaborating source in Seattle enrolled patients while the patients were actively infected and followed the patients over time throughout the course of disease. Collaborating institutions collected whole blood in K2EDTA tubes following their own protocols. Collaborator samples were shipped for TCRbeta analysis as frozen whole blood, isolated PBMCs, or DNA extracted from either sample type. TCRbeta CDR3 regions were amplified from genomic DNA by means of the immunoSEQ Assay, a bias-controlled multiplex PCR. The authors' analysis ran thus. Within the assay, amplification of reference gene primers was used to estimate how many nucleated cells each sample contained. To quantify the absolute abundance of each unique TCRbeta CDR3 rearrangement, sequence reads were collapsed and filtered. Productive Simpson clonality was computed per sample as the square root of Simpson's diversity index over productive rearrangements. TCRdb took over this immuneACCESS table, retaining in-frame rearrangements with V and J assigned. Such tables are incomplete; in checked studies, under half of the missing clones stem from an unresolved V gene, and the remainder is unexplained. V and J calls and clone size are those listed in that table; D and trimming were worked out from the DNA. The table for this sample lists almost 300,000 clones; about 90% of them were counted only once. The ten largest make up around 10% of the sample.

The chain is made from TRBV7-9 and TRBJ2-6, and perhaps TRBD2 as D gene, on 6 matching bases. This TCR was sampled from a woman aged 25 to 39 with COVID-19, enrolled during active disease. The sequenced material came from peripheral blood. For the CDR3, the sequence is CATWGENPLTSGANVLTF. The nucleotides read TGTGCCACCTGGGGGGAAAATCCTTTAACCTCTGGGGCCAACGTCCTGACTTTC.